In its sample, the clone carrying this T cell receptor beta chain was seen once. The antigen is undetermined. The data are from a study of PD-1 blockade in classical Hodgkin lymphoma. Whole-study findings and limits: What caused the repertoire differences, perhaps disease activity or prior therapy, remains undefined. The baseline diversity of complete responders showed similarity to that of newly diagnosed patients.

Using immunoSEQ multiplex PCR, the repertoire was profiled, and TCRdb retains in-frame clones only, with some absent. The sample lists about 30,000 clones, 70% to 80% occurring once. No patient escaped relapse after autologous stem cell transplantation, and brentuximab vedotin exposure varied. The receptor was isolated from a human donor with classical Hodgkin lymphoma. This sample comprised peripheral blood mononuclear cells (PBMCs), obtained before the second cycle of nivolumab.

CDR3 sequence (DNA): TGTGCCAGTACCTTCGCGGGCCTTAACTATGGCTACACCTTC. It yields the protein CASTFAGLNYGYTF. This sequence joins TRBV19 and TRBJ1-2, with D hard to call. The CDR3 is 14 amino acids. CDR1 LNHDA and CDR2 SQIVND come from the germline V gene (reference sequence). Trimming stripped 7 bases from V and 1 base from J, with 13 bases between.